This TCR beta chain was documented in a study of blood T cell repertoires in COVID-19. Sequencing was performed with immunoSEQ multiplex PCR; in TCRdb, only in-frame clones are kept and a portion is missing. The sample has under 250,000 clones; about 86% are singletons. This CDR3 has 17 amino acids. V lost 6 bases and J lost 0; bases outside the gene matches: 11. Per the germline V gene, CDR1 is MNHNY and CDR2 is SVGAGI (reference sequence). This sequence joins TRBV6-6 and TRBJ1-1; 9 positions match TRBD1. The TCR was taken from a man aged 35 to 55 with active or convalescent COVID-19. Sample: peripheral blood. The CDR3 region is CASRRHRDREMNTEAFF. CDR3 nucleotides: TGTGCCAGCAGGCGACACCGGGACAGGGAGATGAACACTGAAGCTTTCTTT.